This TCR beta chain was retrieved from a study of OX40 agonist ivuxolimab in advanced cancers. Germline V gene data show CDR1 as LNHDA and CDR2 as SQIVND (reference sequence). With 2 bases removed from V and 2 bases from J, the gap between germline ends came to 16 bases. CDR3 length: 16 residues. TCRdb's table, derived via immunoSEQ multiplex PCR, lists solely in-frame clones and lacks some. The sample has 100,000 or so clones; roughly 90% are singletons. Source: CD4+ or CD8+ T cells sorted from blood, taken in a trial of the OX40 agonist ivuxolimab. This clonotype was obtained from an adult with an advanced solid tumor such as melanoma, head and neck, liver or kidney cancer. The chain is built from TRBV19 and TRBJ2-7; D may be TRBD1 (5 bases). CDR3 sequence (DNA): TGTGCCAGTAGTATACCCCGTGAAGGGGAAACCTACGAGCAGTACTTC. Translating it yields CASSIPREGETYEQYF.